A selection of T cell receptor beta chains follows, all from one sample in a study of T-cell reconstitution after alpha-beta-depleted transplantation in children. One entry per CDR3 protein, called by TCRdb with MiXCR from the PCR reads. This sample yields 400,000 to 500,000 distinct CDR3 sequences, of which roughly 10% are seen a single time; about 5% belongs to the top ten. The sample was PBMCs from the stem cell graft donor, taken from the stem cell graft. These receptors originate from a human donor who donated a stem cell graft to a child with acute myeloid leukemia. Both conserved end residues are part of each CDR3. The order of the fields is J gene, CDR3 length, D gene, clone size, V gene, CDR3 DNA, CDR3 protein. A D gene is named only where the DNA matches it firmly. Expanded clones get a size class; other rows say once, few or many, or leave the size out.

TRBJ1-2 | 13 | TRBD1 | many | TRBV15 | TGTGCCACCAGCGGAGACAGGGACTTCGGCTACACCTTC | CATSGDRDFGYTF
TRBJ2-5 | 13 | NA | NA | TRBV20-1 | TGCAGTGCTAGGCGCCAGCTACAAGAGACCCAGTACTTC | CSARRQLQETQYF
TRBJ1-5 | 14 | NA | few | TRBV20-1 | TGCAGTGCTGGGCGCTTAGTTAGCAATCAGCCCCAGCATTTT | CSAGRLVSNQPQHF
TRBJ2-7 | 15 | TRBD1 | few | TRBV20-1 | TGCAGTGCTAGAGATCGTCTAGCCTCAGGGGGCGAGCAGTACTTC | CSARDRLASGGEQYF
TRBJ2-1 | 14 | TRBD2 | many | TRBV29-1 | TGCAGCGTTAGGGCGGGAGGGCCTAGCAATGAGCAGTTCTTC | CSVRAGGPSNEQFF
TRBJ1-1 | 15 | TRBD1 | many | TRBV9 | TGTGCCAGCAGCATATCCGGGACAGGGAACACTGAAGCTTTCTTT | CASSISGTGNTEAFF
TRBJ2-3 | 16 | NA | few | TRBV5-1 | TGCGCCAGCAGCCCTGTAAGGGGTTTTGGTACAGATACGCAGTATTTT | CASSPVRGFGTDTQYF
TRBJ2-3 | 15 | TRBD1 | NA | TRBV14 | TGTGCCAGCAGCCAGACAGGGGCCCCCACAGATACGCAGTATTTT | CASSQTGAPTDTQYF
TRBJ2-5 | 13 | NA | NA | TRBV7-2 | TGTGCCAGCAGCCGGGGGACGTCAGAGACCCAGTACTTC | CASSRGTSETQYF
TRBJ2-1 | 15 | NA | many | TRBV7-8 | TGTGCCAGCAGCTTGGCCCCACAGGTAGTGTTTGAGCAGTTCTTC | CASSLAPQVVFEQFF
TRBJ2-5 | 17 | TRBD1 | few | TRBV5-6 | TGTGCCAGCAGCTTGGCCTGGGGACAGGGTAACCAAGAGACCCAGTACTTC | CASSLAWGQGNQETQYF
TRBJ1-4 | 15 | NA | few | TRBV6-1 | TGTGCCAGCAGTGATTTTGGAGGGGTTTCTGAAAAACTGTTTTTT | CASSDFGGVSEKLFF
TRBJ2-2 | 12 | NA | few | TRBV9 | TGTGCCAGCAGCCCCGCGGGCGGGGAGCTGTTTTTT | CASSPAGGELFF
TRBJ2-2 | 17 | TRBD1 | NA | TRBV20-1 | TGCTGTGCTAGAGATCTGGGGCCAGGGGGTGCCACCGGGGAGCTGTTTTTT | CCARDLGPGGATGELFF
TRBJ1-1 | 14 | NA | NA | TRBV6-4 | TGTGCCTCGGGCCGGGGGCGGTCACACACTGAAGCTTTCTTT | CASGRGRSHTEAFF
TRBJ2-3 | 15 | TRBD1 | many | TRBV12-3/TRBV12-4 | TGTGCCAGCAGTTACCAGGGGGCATCCACAGATACGCAGTATTTT | CASSYQGASTDTQYF
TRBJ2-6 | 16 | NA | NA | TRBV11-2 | TGTGCCAGCAGCTTACGACGGACCTCTGGGGCCAACGTCCTGACTTTC | CASSLRRTSGANVLTF
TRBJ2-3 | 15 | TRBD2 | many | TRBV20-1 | TGCAGTGCTATACGAGCGGGGGGAAGCACAGATACGCAGTATTTT | CSAIRAGGSTDTQYF
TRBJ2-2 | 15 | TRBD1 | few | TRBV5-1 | TGCGCCAGCAGCTTGGGACAGGGAATTGGCGGGGAGCTGTTTTTT | CASSLGQGIGGELFF
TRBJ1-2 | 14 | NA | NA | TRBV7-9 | TGTGCCAGCAGGGAGGACGTTCCCCAGGGGGGCTACACCTTC | CASREDVPQGGYTF
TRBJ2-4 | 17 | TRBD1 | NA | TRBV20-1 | TGCTGTGCTAGTCAGGGACAGCCCTCCCTAGCCAAAAACATTCAGTACTTC | CCASQGQPSLAKNIQYF
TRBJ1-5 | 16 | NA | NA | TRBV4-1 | TGCGCCAGCAGCCAAATCATTGACAGCGAGTTTCGGCCCCAGCATTTT | CASSQIIDSEFRPQHF
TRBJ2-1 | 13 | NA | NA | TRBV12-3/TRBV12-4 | TGTGCCAGCTGTCTGGCCTCCTACAATGAGCAGTTCTTC | CASCLASYNEQFF
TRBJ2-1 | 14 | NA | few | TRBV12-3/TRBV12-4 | TGTGCCAGCAGTTTAGTCCACCTTAACAATGAGCAGTTCTTC | CASSLVHLNNEQFF
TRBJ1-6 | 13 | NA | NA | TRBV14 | TGTGCCAGCAGCCAAGGCGTTCAAACACCCCTCCACTTT | CASSQGVQTPLHF
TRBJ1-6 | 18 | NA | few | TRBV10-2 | TGCGCCAGCAGTGAGACGCCTCCCAAAGGTCCGCCTCCTTCACCCCTCCACTTT | CASSETPPKGPPPSPLHF